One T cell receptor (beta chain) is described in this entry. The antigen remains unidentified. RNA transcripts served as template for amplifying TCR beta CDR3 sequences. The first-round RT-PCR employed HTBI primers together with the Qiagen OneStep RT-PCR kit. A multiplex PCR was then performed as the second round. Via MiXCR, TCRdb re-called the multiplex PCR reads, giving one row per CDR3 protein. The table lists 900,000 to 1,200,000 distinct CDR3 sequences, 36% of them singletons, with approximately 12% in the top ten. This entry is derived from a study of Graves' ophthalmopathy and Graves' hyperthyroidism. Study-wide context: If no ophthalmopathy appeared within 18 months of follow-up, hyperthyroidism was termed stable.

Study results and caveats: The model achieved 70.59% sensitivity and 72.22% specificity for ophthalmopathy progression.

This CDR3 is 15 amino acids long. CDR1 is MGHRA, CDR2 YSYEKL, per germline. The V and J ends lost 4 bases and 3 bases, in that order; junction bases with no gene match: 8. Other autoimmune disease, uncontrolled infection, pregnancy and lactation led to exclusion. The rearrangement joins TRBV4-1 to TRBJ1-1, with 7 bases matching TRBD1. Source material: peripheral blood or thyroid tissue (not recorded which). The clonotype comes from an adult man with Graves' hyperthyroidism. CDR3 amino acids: CASSPGTARDTEAFF. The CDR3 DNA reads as TGCGCCAGCAGCCCCGGGACAGCTCGGGACACTGAAGCTTTCTTT.